The 25 T cell receptor beta chains below were found in one sample sequenced in a study of identifying expanded T cells in peripheral blood. Measured with immunoSEQ multiplex PCR; TCRdb has only the in-frame clones, and not every one. The sample carries fewer than 55,000 clones, 82% recorded once. Sequencing used blood. These receptors were obtained from a person aged 18 to 70 in good health.

The chain combines TRBV9 with TRBJ2-7; 9 nucleotides agree with TRBD1. The V and J ends lost 2 bases and 7 bases, in that order; junction bases with no gene match: 7. CDR1 and CDR2 from the germline V gene are SGDLS and YYNGEE. CDR3 length: 14 amino acids. The CDR3 loop reads CASSVAGQGGEQYF. DNA for the CDR3: TGTGCCAGCAGCGTTGCGGGACAGGGAGGGGAGCAGTACTTC.

This rearrangement joins TRBV6-1 to TRBJ1-2; 7 bases agree with TRBD1. Trimming removed 5 bases from V and 8 bases from J; junction bases left unmatched: 11. The CDR3 sequence is 14 residues long. Germline V gene data show CDR1 as MNHNS and CDR2 as SASEGT. The CDR3 DNA is TGTGCCAGCAGTCCGACCGGGACAGTAAAGGGCTACACCTTC. It specifies CASSPTGTVKGYTF.

A single count supports this clone. The chain carries TRBV6-5 and TRBJ1-1, with a weak D call TRBD1 (6 bases). Per germline, CDR1 MNHEY and CDR2 SVGAGI. This CDR3 is built from 14 residues. Trimming pared 6 bases from V and 4 bases from J, leaving 15 bases between. CDR3 DNA sequence: TGTGCCAGCAGGAATGGGGGCTCAGTCACTGAAGCTTTCTTT. Its translation: CASRNGGSVTEAFF.

The chain employs TRBV6-5 and TRBJ1-1; unclear D gene. The CDR3 runs to 13 residues. Per the germline V gene, CDR1 is MNHEY and CDR2 is SVGAGI. Trimming took off 0 bases at V and 7 bases at J, with 9 bases between the two ends. CDR3: CASSYSSGLEAFF. The DNA of the CDR3 is TGTGCCAGCAGTTACTCTTCCGGCCTTGAAGCTTTCTTT.

V gene TRBV6-1 combines with J gene TRBJ2-1; possibly TRBD2 for D (5 bases). Germline CDR1 MNHNS, CDR2 SASEGT. This CDR3 is built from 14 residues. Trimming removed 1 base at V and 10 bases at J, with 14 bases between. The CDR3 DNA is TGTGCCAGCAGTGAAGGGGATCTAGCCAGGGAGCAGTTCTTC. Translated: CASSEGDLAREQFF.

The genes are TRBV10-2 and TRBJ2-5; TRBD2 matches 9 bases. With V trimmed by 3 bases and J by 2 bases, 7 bases remained unmatched. CDR3 size: 16 residues. Germline V gene lookup returns CDR1 WSHSY and CDR2 SAAADI. The CDR3 DNA reads as TGCGCCAGCAGTGACATTCTGGCGGGGGGGCAAGAGACCCAGTACTTC. This codes for CASSDILAGGQETQYF.

This clone was detected a few times. The same CDR3 can be traced to other DNA sequences in this sample. J is TRBJ1-2 and V is TRBV29-1, with 7 bases lining up with TRBD1. Germline V gene lookup returns CDR1 SQVTM and CDR2 ANQGSEA. Trimming cost V 3 bases and J 8 bases; bases outside gene matches: 6. This CDR3 spans 12 amino acids. CDR3 loop: CSVDRQGGGYTF. CDR3 coding DNA: TGCAGCGTTGACAGACAGGGAGGAGGCTACACCTTC. The variable domain in full, completed from reference TRBV29-1 and TRBJ1-2, reads SAVISQKPSRDICQRGTSLTIQCQVDSQVTMMFWYRQQPGQSLTLIATANQGSEATYESGFVIDKFPISRPNLTFSTLTVSNMSPEDSSIYLCSVDRQGGGYTFGSGTRLTVV.

The chain combines TRBV6-5 with TRBJ2-3, with a weak D call TRBD2 (6 bases). Between the trimmed V and J ends, which lost 6 bases and 3 bases, there was a span of 16 bases. This CDR3 contains 15 residues. From germline, CDR1 is MNHEY and CDR2 SVGAGI. Here the CDR3 DNA reads TGTGCCAGCAGCCTACTAGCACCCCGTACAGATACGCAGTATTTT. Protein: CASSLLAPRTDTQYF.

The chain couples TRBV27 to TRBJ1-1; D might be TRBD1 (5 bases). This CDR3 comprises 12 residues. Germline assignment: CDR1 MNHEY and CDR2 SMNVEV (reference sequence). Trimming shortened V by 5 bases and J by 1 base, and 5 bases separated the two germline ends. The DNA for the CDR3 is TGTGCCAGCAGTACAGGGAACACTGAAGCTTTCTTT. Translated, it gives CASSTGNTEAFF.

The chain carries TRBV4-3 and TRBJ2-7, with 8 bases matching TRBD2. Germline V gives CDR1 LGHNA, CDR2 YSLEER. J was trimmed by 3 bases and V by 4 bases; bases with no gene match: 5. CDR3 length: 14 amino acids. CDR3 in DNA: TGCGCCAGCAGCCGAGAGAGCGGGAGCTACGAGCAGTACTTC. Translating gives CASSRESGSYEQYF.

Only one count was recorded for this clone. The chain carries TRBV30 and TRBJ1-1; 9 bases agree with TRBD1. The V gene's germline CDR1 is GTSNPN and CDR2 SVGIG (reference sequence). This CDR3 has 13 amino acids. V was pared by 0 bases and J by 4 bases, with 0 bases of the junction left unmatched. This CDR3 reads CAWSVQGATEAFF. CDR3 in DNA: TGTGCCTGGAGTGTACAGGGGGCCACTGAAGCTTTCTTT.

The CDR3 reads CASSKSSRETQYF. DNA of the CDR3: TGTGCCAGTAGTAAGTCTAGCCGCGAGACCCAGTACTTC. The chain joins TRBV19 to TRBJ2-5; D perhaps matches TRBD2 (5 bases). The germline V gene encodes CDR1 LNHDA and CDR2 SQIVND (reference sequence). V was cut by 4 bases and J by 5 bases, with 11 bases left in between. This CDR3 region has 13 residues.

This clone was found a few times. The chain has TRBV5-1 and TRBJ2-5; D is possibly TRBD1 (8 bases). The germline V gene has CDR1 SGHRS and CDR2 YFSETQ. The CDR3 has 17 residues. V was cut by 0 bases and J by 4 bases, with 19 bases left in between. Here the CDR3 reads CASSLAGGGGSGETQYF. The CDR3 DNA sequence: TGCGCCAGCAGCTTGGCAGGGGGCGGGGGCAGTGGAGAGACCCAGTACTTC.

J is TRBJ2-1 and V is TRBV2; 7 bases line up with TRBD2. CDR1 is SNHLY and CDR2 is FYNNEI in the germline V gene. The V gene end was trimmed by 4 bases and the J gene end by 0 bases; junction bases not matched to a gene: 6. The CDR3 length is 16 residues. CDR3 DNA: TGTGCCAGCAGTGGCCGTGGCGGGAGCTCCTACAATGAGCAGTTCTTC. Amino acid sequence: CASSGRGGSSYNEQFF.

This clone was recorded once. The junction and the germline gene differ at one end; a read error may be behind it. This chain joins TRBV7-9 and TRBJ1-2; 10 bases align to TRBD1. The CDR3 covers 14 residues. Germline V gene sequence: CDR1 SEHNR, CDR2 FQNEAQ (reference sequence). CDR3 in amino acids: CASSAGQGYYGYTF. The CDR3 nucleotides read TGTGCCAGCAGCGCGGGACAGGGGTACTACGGCTACACCTTC.

This chain uses TRBV6-5 with TRBJ1-2; 9 bases align to TRBD1. Trimming cost V 6 bases and J 4 bases; bases outside gene matches: 6. CDR1 and CDR2 (germline): MNHEY, SVGAGI. This CDR3 region has 14 residues. This chain's CDR3 is CASSRTGGGYGYTF. The CDR3 nucleotides read TGTGCCAGCAGCAGAACAGGGGGCGGCTATGGCTACACCTTC.

V is TRBV7-9 and J is TRBJ2-5, with D uncertain. V dropped 5 bases and J dropped 1 base, with 11 bases sitting between them. In germline, CDR1 is SEHNR, CDR2 FQNEAQ (reference sequence). This CDR3 is built from 14 residues. Here the CDR3 reads CASSPNKIQETQYF. The CDR3 DNA reads TGTGCCAGCAGCCCCAACAAGATCCAAGAGACCCAGTACTTC.

The chain couples TRBV4-2 to TRBJ2-5; a possible D gene is TRBD2 (5 bases). The CDR3 spans 13 residues. V shed 5 bases and J shed 3 bases, with 10 bases lying between them. Germline V gives CDR1 LGHNA, CDR2 YNFKEQ. The DNA of the CDR3 is TGTGCCAGCAGCGAAATCGGGGAAGAGACCCAGTACTTC. Translating it yields CASSEIGEETQYF.

The gene calls are TRBV7-9 and TRBJ1-1; no clear D. V lost 5 bases, J lost 3 bases, and 10 bases lay in between. The germline CDR1 and CDR2 sequences are SEHNR and FQNEAQ (reference sequence). The CDR3 is 13 residues long. DNA for the CDR3: TGTGCCAGCAGCCCGGGGTGGGACACTGAAGCTTTCTTT. Translated: CASSPGWDTEAFF.

In this sample, this clone turned up once. The chain links TRBV5-4 to TRBJ1-2, with D possibly matching TRBD1 (5 bases). CDR3 size: 14 residues. CDR1 is SGHNT, CDR2 YYREEE, per germline (reference sequence). Deletions cut 0 bases from V and 6 bases from J, with 12 bases between. This CDR3 is CASSLDRQHHGYTF. In DNA form, the CDR3 reads TGTGCCAGCAGCTTGGACCGACAGCACCATGGCTACACCTTC.

The chain has TRBV29-1 and TRBJ1-2; 7 bases map to TRBD1. CDR1 is SQVTM and CDR2 is ANQGSEA in the germline V gene. This CDR3 contains 17 residues. The V gene end was trimmed by 7 bases and the J gene end by 0 bases; junction bases not matched to a gene: 17. The CDR3 sequence: CSGIIMGNDRANYGYTF. The CDR3 DNA follows: TGCAGCGGAATTATCATGGGGAACGACAGGGCTAACTATGGCTACACCTTC.

The rearrangement joins TRBV6-6 to TRBJ2-5, with a tentative D call TRBD2 (6 bases). This CDR3 spans 15 amino acids. The V and J ends lost 2 bases and 4 bases respectively, with 14 bases between them. Germline lookup yields CDR1 MNHNY and CDR2 SVGAGI (reference sequence). CDR3 sequence (DNA): TGTGCCAGCAGTTACCAGGAGGGCCTAACAGAGACCCAGTACTTC. Its translation is CASSYQEGLTETQYF.

The chain carries TRBV28 and TRBJ1-4; possible D gene TRBD1, 6 bases. This CDR3 has 14 residues. V shed 6 bases and J shed 2 bases, with 10 bases lying between them. The V gene's germline CDR1 is MDHEN and CDR2 SYDVKM. The CDR3: CASSVTGTNEKLFF. The CDR3 nucleotides read TGTGCCAGCAGCGTAACAGGGACTAATGAAAAACTGTTTTTT.

The rearrangement joins TRBV5-6 to TRBJ1-3, with D tentatively TRBD1 (5 bases). Germline values: CDR1 SGHDT, CDR2 YYEEEE. Trimming cost V 5 bases and J 5 bases, with 14 bases left between them. This CDR3 is 14 amino acids long. As DNA, the CDR3 is TGTGCCAGCAGTCGGGACCGACGCCGAAACACCATATATTTT. It codes for CASSRDRRRNTIYF.

The chain combines TRBV5-1 with TRBJ1-2; 9 bases agree with TRBD1. CDR3 length: 13 residues. Germline-derived CDR1 and CDR2 are SGHRS and YFSETQ. The V segment lost 3 bases and the J segment 8 bases; nucleotides outside the gene matches: 5. In DNA, the CDR3 is TGCGCCAGCAGCTCGGGACAGGGTGGGGGCTACACCTTC. It encodes CASSSGQGGGYTF.